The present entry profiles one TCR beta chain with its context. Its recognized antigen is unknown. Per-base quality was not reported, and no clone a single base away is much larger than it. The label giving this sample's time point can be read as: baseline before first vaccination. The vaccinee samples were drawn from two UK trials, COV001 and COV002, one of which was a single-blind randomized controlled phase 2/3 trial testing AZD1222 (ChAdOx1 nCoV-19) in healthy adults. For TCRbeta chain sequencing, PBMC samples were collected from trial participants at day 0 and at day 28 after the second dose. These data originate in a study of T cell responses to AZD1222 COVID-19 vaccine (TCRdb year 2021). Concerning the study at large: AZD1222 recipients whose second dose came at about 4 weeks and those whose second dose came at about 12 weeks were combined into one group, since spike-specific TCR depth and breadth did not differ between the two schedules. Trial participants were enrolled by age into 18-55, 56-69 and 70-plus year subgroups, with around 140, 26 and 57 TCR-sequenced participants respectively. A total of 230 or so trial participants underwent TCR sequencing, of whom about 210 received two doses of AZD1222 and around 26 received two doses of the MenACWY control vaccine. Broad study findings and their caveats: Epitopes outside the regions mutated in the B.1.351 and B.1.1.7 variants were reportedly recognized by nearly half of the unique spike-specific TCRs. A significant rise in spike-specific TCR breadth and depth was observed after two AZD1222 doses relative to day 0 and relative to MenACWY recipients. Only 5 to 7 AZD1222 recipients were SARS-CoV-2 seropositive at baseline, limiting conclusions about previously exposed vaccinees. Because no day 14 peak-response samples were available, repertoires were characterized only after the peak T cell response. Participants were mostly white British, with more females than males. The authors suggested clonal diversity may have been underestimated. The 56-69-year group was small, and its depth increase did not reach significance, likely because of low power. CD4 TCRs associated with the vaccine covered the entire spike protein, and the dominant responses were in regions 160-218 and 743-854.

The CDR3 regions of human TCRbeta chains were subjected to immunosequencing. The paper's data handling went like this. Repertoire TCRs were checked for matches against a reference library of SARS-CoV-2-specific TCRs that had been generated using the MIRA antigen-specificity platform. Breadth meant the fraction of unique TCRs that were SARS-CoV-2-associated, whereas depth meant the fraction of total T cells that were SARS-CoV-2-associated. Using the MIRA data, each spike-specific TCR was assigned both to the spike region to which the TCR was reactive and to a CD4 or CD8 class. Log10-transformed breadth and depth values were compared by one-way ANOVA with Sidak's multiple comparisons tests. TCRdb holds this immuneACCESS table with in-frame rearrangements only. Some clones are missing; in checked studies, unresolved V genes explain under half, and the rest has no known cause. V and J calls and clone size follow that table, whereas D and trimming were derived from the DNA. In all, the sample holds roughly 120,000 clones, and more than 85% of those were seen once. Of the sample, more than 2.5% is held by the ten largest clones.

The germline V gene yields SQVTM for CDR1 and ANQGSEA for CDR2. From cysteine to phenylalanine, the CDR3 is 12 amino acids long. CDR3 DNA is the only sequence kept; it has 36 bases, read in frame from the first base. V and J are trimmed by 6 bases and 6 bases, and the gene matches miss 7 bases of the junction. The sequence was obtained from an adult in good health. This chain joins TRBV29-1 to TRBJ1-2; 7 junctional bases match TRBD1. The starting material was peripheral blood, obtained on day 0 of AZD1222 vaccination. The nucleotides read TGCAGCGTCGGTATGACAGGGAATGGCTACACCTTC. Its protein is CSVGMTGNGYTF.